The 30 T cell receptor beta chains given below trace back to one sample, sequenced in a study of blood T cells in healthy people across ages (dated by TCRdb to the mid-2010s). The protocol used for the library was 5' RACE. The listed sequencing device is Illumina HiSeq 2500. The second PCR ran for about 7 to 11 cycles and used a J-beta primer mix along with a sample-barcoded 5' primer. In TCRdb, the public reads were trimmed at Q25 with fastp and aligned with MiXCR, with productive beta chains retained. Under each unique CDR3 protein, matching rows form one entry showing the most common genes and DNA. In this sample the table shows around 870,000 distinct CDR3 sequences, around 30% of which occur a single time. Of the sample, around 16% is held by the ten largest clones. Sequencing was done on a sample of blood. These receptors came from an elderly woman in good health.

This clonotype came up many times. The rearrangement joins TRBV7-9 to TRBJ1-1; weak D call: TRBD1 (5 bases). Trimming cost V 7 bases and J 1 base, with 16 bases left between them. The CDR3 consists of 15 residues. CDR1 is SEHNR, CDR2 FQNEAQ, per germline (reference sequence). CDR3 amino acids: CASTPEGQRNTEAFF. DNA for the CDR3: TGTGCCAGCACCCCCGAGGGGCAGAGGAACACTGAAGCTTTCTTT.

This clonotype was counted ten times or more. The chain uses TRBV11-2 and TRBJ2-1; 9 bases match TRBD1. Germline CDR1 SGHAT, CDR2 FQNNGV. Germline trimming cut 4 bases from V and 0 bases from J; bases unmatched to any gene: 4. The CDR3 extends over 16 amino acids. The DNA of the CDR3 is TGTGCCAGCAGCTCACTGACAGGGGGCTCCTACAATGAGCAGTTCTTC. Its translation: CASSSLTGGSYNEQFF.

This clonotype was picked up many times. The V and J genes are TRBV9 and TRBJ2-5, with TRBD1 matching 9 bases. The CDR3 covers 16 residues. The trim removed 4 bases at V and 5 bases at J, leaving 12 bases unmatched. Germline CDR1 is SGDLS and CDR2 is YYNGEE. In DNA, the CDR3 is TGTGCCAGCAGCCCCAGAGGACAGGGGTTATGGGAGACCCAGTACTTC. Protein product: CASSPRGQGLWETQYF.

V is TRBV20-1 and J is TRBJ2-4; 8 nucleotides match TRBD1. The CDR3 has 15 amino acids. Trimming removed 6 bases from V and 8 bases from J; junction bases left unmatched: 15. Germline CDR1 and CDR2: DFQATT and SNEGSKA (reference sequence). CDR3 bases: TGCAGTGCCGTAGCCTCCAGGGGGCGAAGGGACATTCAGTACTTC. It encodes CSAVASRGRRDIQYF.

CDR3 DNA sequence: TGTGCCAGCAGCGGAGTGGGGGGGGTGCAAGAGTCCCGGTACTTC. This translates into CASSGVGGVQESRYF. The chain combines TRBV7-2 with TRBJ2-5; TRBD2 matches 7 bases. This CDR3 spans 15 amino acids. Germline V lookup: CDR1 SGHTA, CDR2 FQGNSA. Trimming took 5 bases from V and 13 from J; bases not matched to a gene: 19.

Comments on this clonotype: A much larger clone is a single base away; this may be a read error. The V call is TRBV20-1, the J call TRBJ1-1; D remains ambiguous. The CDR3 spans 12 residues. V lost 6 bases, J lost 4 bases, and 12 bases lay in between. Looked up from germline, CDR1 is DFQATT and CDR2 is SNEGSKA (reference sequence). The CDR3 sequence: CSARRTSTEAFF. CDR3 coding DNA: TGCAGTGCAAGGAGGACGTCCACTGAAGCTTTCTTT.

In this sample, this clonotype turned up many times. This chain uses TRBV20-1 with TRBJ1-5; tentative D call: TRBD1 (6 bases). The germline V and J ends were trimmed by 0 bases and 7 bases, with 13 bases remaining between them. In germline, CDR1 is DFQATT, CDR2 SNEGSKA (reference sequence). The length of the CDR3 is 14 residues. The CDR3 bases are TGCAGTGCTAGAGACGGGGGGCTAAGCCAGCCCCAGCATTTT. The encoded protein is CSARDGGLSQPQHF.

This chain joins TRBV7-9 and TRBJ1-1; no definite D call. The V gene's germline CDR1 is SEHNR and CDR2 FQNEAQ (reference sequence). There are 14 residues in the CDR3. Trimming left V 5 bases short and J 0 bases short, with 10 bases between. The CDR3 DNA reads as TGTGCCAGCAGCCTTCACGCCATGAACACTGAAGCTTTCTTT. It specifies CASSLHAMNTEAFF. Together with reference TRBV7-9 and TRBJ1-1, the CDR3 gives the full variable domain: DTGVSQNPRHKITKRGQNVTFRCDPISEHNRLYWYRQTLGQGPEFLTYFQNEAQLEKSRLLSDRFSAERPKGSFSTLEIQRTEQGDSAMYLCASSLHAMNTEAFFGQGTRLTVV.

This clonotype was seen at least ten times. The chain is built from TRBV20-1 and TRBJ2-1; D is perhaps TRBD2 (6 bases). This CDR3 spans 14 amino acids. V dropped 5 bases and J dropped 6 bases, with 17 bases sitting between them. The germline gives CDR1 DFQATT, CDR2 SNEGSKA (reference sequence). The DNA of the CDR3 is TGCAGTGCTTGCGTCGGGGAGGTCGGCAATGAGCAGTTCTTC. As protein: CSACVGEVGNEQFF.

The rearrangement joins TRBV5-1 to TRBJ1-1; D not resolved. Trimming pared 0 bases from V and 6 bases from J, leaving 15 bases between. CDR3 length: 15 amino acids. Germline lookup yields CDR1 SGHRS and CDR2 YFSETQ. In nucleotides, the CDR3 is TGCGCCAGCAGCTTGGCCGGGCAGTACAGCGCTGAAGCTTTCTTT. Translation: CASSLAGQYSAEAFF.

Of note for this clonotype: Given a much more abundant clone one base away, this may be a read error. The chain combines TRBV14 with TRBJ2-5; D is ambiguous. Germline V CDR1 and CDR2: SGHDN, FVKESK. CDR3 length equals 14 residues. V lost 0 bases, J lost 2 bases, and 7 bases lay in between. CDR3 in amino acids: CASSQEARQETQYF. DNA of the CDR3: TGTGCCAGCAGCCAAGAGGCAAGACAAGAGACCCAGTACTTC.

The V and J genes are TRBV4-1 and TRBJ1-4; D call uncertain. The V gene's germline CDR1 is MGHRA and CDR2 YSYEKL. Trimming took 4 bases from V and 2 from J, leaving 20 bases between them. The CDR3 has 18 amino acids. This chain's CDR3 is CASSPSAWERSTNEKLFF. As DNA, the CDR3 is TGCGCCAGCAGCCCTTCGGCCTGGGAGAGGTCCACTAATGAAAAACTGTTTTTT.

This clonotype was seen a handful of times. It may be a read error: a sequence one base away is much more abundant. The chain employs TRBV20-1 and TRBJ2-5, with D hard to call. The CDR3 runs to 12 residues. The germline V gene encodes CDR1 DFQATT and CDR2 SNEGSKA (reference sequence). The CDR3 here is CCARSLGETQYF. The CDR3 DNA sequence: TGCTGTGCTCGATCTTTAGGAGAGACCCAGTACTTC.

A note on this clonotype: One end of the junction does not line up with germline, which may come from a read error. The V gene is TRBV20-1, the J gene TRBJ1-2; D remains unclear. The CDR3 is 14 residues long. Germline V gives CDR1 DFQATT, CDR2 SNEGSKA (reference sequence). CDR3 protein: CSAGDTARAHGYTF. The CDR3 coding sequence is TGCAGTGCTGGAGATACGGCGAGAGCTCATGGCTACACCTTC.

This clonotype was seen many times. The chain is built from TRBV2 and TRBJ2-1; D call uncertain. The CDR3 extends over 12 amino acids. Trimming took 4 bases from V and 8 from J, leaving 9 bases between them. Germline CDR1 and CDR2: SNHLY and FYNNEI. CDR3 DNA: TGTGCCAGCAGTGGCGCGCTGGATGAGCAGTTCTTC. It specifies CASSGALDEQFF.

Notes on this clonotype: This may stem from a read error, because a much larger clone lies one nucleotide away. The chain uses TRBV7-2 and TRBJ2-5; 9 bases line up with TRBD2. The CDR3 runs 14 residues. V was clipped by 4 bases and J by 5 bases; unmatched bases: 5. The germline gives CDR1 SGHTA, CDR2 FQGNSA. Here the CDR3 reads CASSCGGAGETQYF. The DNA for the CDR3 is TGTGCCAGCAGCTGCGGGGGGGCCGGGGAGACCCAGTACTTC.

This clonotype has just one count. V and J are TRBV5-1 and TRBJ2-6; 10 bases are shared with TRBD1. Looked up from germline, CDR1 is SGHRS and CDR2 is YFSETQ. Trimming at V came to 5 bases and at J to 0 bases, leaving 8 bases not matched to a gene. The CDR3 loop spans 18 amino acids. CDR3 residues: CASRNTDRGVSGANVLTF. The CDR3 DNA reads as TGCGCCAGCAGAAATACGGACAGGGGGGTCTCTGGGGCCAACGTCCTGACTTTC.

This clonotype has only a few counts. The chain has TRBV2 and TRBJ1-2; D is possibly TRBD1 (5 bases). This CDR3 contains 13 residues. Per germline, CDR1 SNHLY and CDR2 FYNNEI. With 5 bases removed from V and 8 bases from J, the gap between germline ends came to 15 bases. In DNA form, the CDR3 reads TGTGCCAGCAGTCGGGACGCCCCACGCGGCTACACCTTC. Amino acids: CASSRDAPRGYTF.

The CDR3 DNA sequence: TGTGCCAGCTCACCAAAAGGCAAGGGGGAGCAGTACTTC. Encoded protein: CASSPKGKGEQYF. V gene TRBV18 combines with J gene TRBJ2-7; D might be TRBD1 (5 bases). The CDR3 length is 13 residues. CDR1 KGHSH and CDR2 LQKENI come from the germline V gene. The germline V and J ends were trimmed by 2 bases and 7 bases, with 12 bases remaining between them.

This clonotype was counted many times. The chain carries TRBV25-1 and TRBJ2-7; possibly TRBD2 for D (6 bases). V was trimmed by 2 bases and J by 4 bases, leaving 9 bases between them. The V gene's germline CDR1 is MGHDK and CDR2 SYGVNS. The CDR3 has 13 amino acids. The CDR3 DNA sequence: TGTGCCAGCAGTGAAGGGGGGTTATACGAGCAGTACTTC. It encodes CASSEGGLYEQYF.

This sequence joins TRBV27 and TRBJ2-4; 8 bases are a match to TRBD1. This CDR3 is built from 15 residues. Unmatched junction bases numbered 6, after V lost 2 bases and J lost 6 bases. Germline assignment: CDR1 MNHEY and CDR2 SMNVEV (reference sequence). The CDR3, as DNA: TGTGCCAGCAGTTTACGGCAGGGGGCCGGAAACATTCAGTACTTC. Translation: CASSLRQGAGNIQYF.

This clonotype was seen at least ten times. The chain's CDR3 is CASSLARTSGANVLTF. The CDR3 DNA is TGCGCCAGCAGCTTGGCGAGAACCTCTGGGGCCAACGTCCTGACTTTC. The V and J genes are TRBV5-1 and TRBJ2-6; no firm D call. Germline V gene data show CDR1 as SGHRS and CDR2 as YFSETQ. This CDR3 has 16 amino acids. The V gene lost 0 bases and the J gene lost 0 bases, with 7 bases spanning the gap.

This clonotype came up a few times. This chain connects TRBV29-1 to TRBJ1-4, with 7 nucleotides matching TRBD1. This CDR3 is built from 15 residues. The ends lost 6 bases at V and 3 bases at J; junction bases unmatched: 10. Looked up from germline, CDR1 is SQVTM and CDR2 is ANQGSEA. The CDR3 bases are TGCAGCGTCCCGGGCGGGGACAGCCCTAATGAAAAACTGTTTTTT. Translating gives CSVPGGDSPNEKLFF.

This clonotype showed up just a few times. The gene calls are TRBV2 and TRBJ1-4, with 7 bases matching TRBD1. J lost 7 bases, V lost 7 bases, and 12 bases had no gene match. Germline lookup yields CDR1 SNHLY and CDR2 FYNNEI. There are 15 residues in the CDR3. The CDR3 reads CASKEPRQGGEKLFF. CDR3 in DNA: TGTGCCAGCAAGGAACCCCGACAGGGCGGTGAAAAACTGTTTTTT.

In this sample, this clonotype turned up many times. V usage is TRBV4-3 and J usage is TRBJ2-4; D perhaps matches TRBD2 (6 bases). The germline gives CDR1 LGHNA, CDR2 YSLEER. V shed 1 base and J shed 7 bases, with 14 bases lying between them. This CDR3 is built from 15 residues. CDR3 sequence reads: CASSQGGVSANIQYF. The CDR3 DNA follows: TGCGCCAGCAGCCAAGGGGGGGTTTCGGCGAACATTCAGTACTTC.

This chain links TRBV10-2 with TRBJ1-2; no clear D gene. Germline loops: CDR1 WSHSY, CDR2 SAAADI. The CDR3 spans 12 residues. Trimming shortened V by 3 bases and J by 4 bases, and 6 bases separated the two germline ends. The chain's CDR3 is CASSDLSYGYTF. CDR3 sequence (DNA): TGCGCCAGCAGTGACCTCAGCTATGGCTACACCTTC.

This clonotype came up once. V usage is TRBV7-8 and J usage is TRBJ2-2; possibly TRBD1 for D (5 bases). Germline V CDR1 and CDR2: SGHVS, FQNEAQ. Trimming took off 2 bases at V and 6 bases at J, with 13 bases between the two ends. The CDR3 has 15 residues. The CDR3, as DNA: TGTGCCAGCAGCTTAACCGACAGAAGGGCCGGGGAGCTGTTTTTT. Its translation: CASSLTDRRAGELFF.

This clonotype was seen a handful of times. Being one base from a much bigger clone, this may be a read error. V usage is TRBV27 and J usage is TRBJ2-7; the D gene is possibly TRBD2 (5 bases). Germline V gene sequence: CDR1 MNHEY, CDR2 SMNVEV (reference sequence). V dropped 6 bases and J dropped 2 bases, with 14 bases sitting between them. The CDR3 is made up of 14 amino acids. CDR3 amino acids: CASRSSGVTYEQYF. As DNA, the CDR3 is TGTGCCAGCAGGTCTTCCGGGGTTACCTACGAGCAGTACTTC.

This clonotype showed up many times. The gene calls are TRBV18 and TRBJ2-1, with 10 bases matching TRBD1. From germline, CDR1 is KGHSH and CDR2 LQKENI. This CDR3 has 13 amino acids. V lost 8 bases and J lost 9; bases outside the gene matches: 7. The DNA of the CDR3 is TGTGCCAGCGACGGACAGGGGGAAAGTGAGCAGTTCTTC. Protein product: CASDGQGESEQFF. The whole variable domain, remainder taken from reference TRBV18 and TRBJ2-1, is NAGVMQNPRHLVRRRGQEARLRCSPMKGHSHVYWYRQLPEEGLKFMVYLQKENIIDESGMPKERFSAEFPKEGPSILRIQQVVRGDSAAYFCASDGQGESEQFFGPGTRLTVL.

Details on this clonotype: A single base separates this from a much larger clone, so it may be a read error. The J gene is TRBJ2-6, the V gene TRBV20-1; possibly TRBD2 for D (5 bases). Germline values: CDR1 DFQATT, CDR2 SNEGSKA (reference sequence). CDR3 length equals 14 residues. The CDR3 reads CNARAGEGANVLTF. For the CDR3, the DNA is TGCAATGCTAGGGCTGGGGAGGGGGCCAACGTCCTGACTTTC.